The source of this T cell receptor beta chain is a study of CD8 T cells in ankylosing spondylitis. Broader study findings: What seemed typical of ankylosing spondylitis blood was a TCR beta motif built from 7 or 8 highly homologous variants. Matched ankylosing spondylitis synovial fluid reportedly contained a significantly enriched population of disease-linked clones.

Trimming removed 6 bases from V and 1 base from J; junction bases left unmatched: 12. The CDR3 consists of 16 residues. Germline-derived CDR1 and CDR2 are MNHNS and SASEGT. This clonotype was detected many times. No antigen is known for it. Using its own MiXCR run on the 5' RACE reads, TCRdb lists one record per CDR3 protein. The sample has more than 650,000 distinct CDR3 sequences; about 11% are singletons. The chain carries TRBV6-1 and TRBJ2-7; 7 bases align to TRBD2. The clonotype was recovered from a male donor with ankylosing spondylitis. Sequencing used blood, either unsorted or a sorted T cell fraction (not recorded which). CDR3 DNA sequence: TGTGCCAGCAGCAAAATGGTTGGGGGGGAGTCCTACGAGCAGTACTTC. Its translation is CASSKMVGGESYEQYF.